What follows are 10 T cell receptor beta chains derived from one specimen sequenced in a study of T cell repertoires in cytomegalovirus infection. TCRdb reprocessed the reads via MiXCR and lists one record per CDR3 protein. The table lists some 300,000 distinct CDR3 sequences, about a tenth of them singletons. Source material: PBMCs. The receptors originated from a human donor in good health (CMV status not recorded). Some clones in this sample may be carry-over from other donors' samples.

This clonotype came up many times. V and J are TRBV14 and TRBJ1-1; TRBD1 might be the D (6 bases). The V end was cut by 3 bases, the J end by 0 bases, with 11 bases between. This CDR3 is built from 15 residues. Per the germline V gene, CDR1 is SGHDN and CDR2 is FVKESK. CDR3 nucleotide sequence: TGTGCCAGCAGCCATCAGACAGGTCTGAACACTGAAGCTTTCTTT. Its translation: CASSHQTGLNTEAFF.

V usage is TRBV3-1 and J usage is TRBJ1-5; 10 bases align to TRBD1. Germline V lookup: CDR1 LGHDT, CDR2 YNNKEL (reference sequence). With 0 bases clipped from V and 11 bases from J, the junction kept 10 bases outside the gene matches. This CDR3 is 16 amino acids long. The CDR3 loop is CASSQDHNLGQGAQHF. CDR3 bases: TGTGCCAGCAGCCAAGATCACAACCTTGGACAGGGGGCCCAGCATTTT.

This clonotype has a count of ten or more. The chain couples TRBV28 to TRBJ1-2, with D unclear. The V gene lost 8 bases and the J gene lost 8 bases, with 21 bases spanning the gap. CDR3 length: 14 amino acids. The germline gives CDR1 MDHEN, CDR2 SYDVKM. As DNA, the CDR3 is TGTGCCAGCCAGAGGTCCGGGAACCCATTCGGCTACACCTTC. Translating gives CASQRSGNPFGYTF.

This chain uses TRBV12-3 or TRBV12-4 with TRBJ2-2; D is possibly TRBD1 (8 bases). Trimming cost V 6 bases and J 5 bases, with 13 bases left between them. CDR3 size: 14 residues. The CDR3 region has the DNA TGTGCCAGCAGCCACAGGGGGGGGACCGGGGAGCTGTTTTTT. Its translation: CASSHRGGTGELFF.

This clonotype was picked up many times. The rearrangement joins TRBV6-4 to TRBJ2-3; TRBD1 aligns across 11 bases. Looked up from germline, CDR1 is MRHNA and CDR2 is SNTAGT. CDR3 length: 14 residues. V trimming: 4 bases; J trimming: 4 bases; junction bases outside the gene matches: 1. This chain's CDR3 is CASSGTGGADTQYF. The CDR3 DNA sequence: TGTGCCAGCAGTGGGACAGGGGGCGCAGATACGCAGTATTTT.

This clonotype was detected ten times or more. The chain combines TRBV6-2 or TRBV6-3 with TRBJ2-1, with 10 bases lining up with TRBD2. J was trimmed by 2 bases and V by 4 bases; bases with no gene match: 5. The CDR3 consists of 16 residues. Germline loops: CDR1 MNHEY, CDR2 SVGEGT. The CDR3 sequence is CASSSALAGAYNEQFF. The CDR3 DNA reads TGTGCCAGCAGTTCCGCCCTAGCGGGGGCCTACAATGAGCAGTTCTTC.

V and J are TRBV5-4 and TRBJ2-7; no definite D call. Trimming stripped 0 bases from V and 2 bases from J, with 12 bases between. This CDR3 contains 15 residues. Germline V CDR1 and CDR2: SGHNT, YYREEE (reference sequence). In nucleotides, the CDR3 is TGTGCCAGCAGCTTGGGGAGTGGGAATGCCTACGAGCAGTACTTC. Protein sequence: CASSLGSGNAYEQYF. Complete variable domain (other parts from reference TRBV5-4 and TRBJ2-7): ETGVTQSPTHLIKTRGQQVTLRCSSQSGHNTVSWYQQALGQGPQFIFQYYREEENGRGNFPPRFSGLQFPNYSSELNVNALELDDSALYLCASSLGSGNAYEQYFGPGTRLTVT.

This clonotype was seen repeatedly, ten times or more. The chain combines TRBV7-2 with TRBJ1-1; no firm D call. The V gene lost 5 bases and the J gene lost 6 bases, with 7 bases spanning the gap. Germline loops: CDR1 SGHTA, CDR2 FQGNSA. The CDR3 runs to 11 residues. CDR3 coding DNA: TGTGCCAGCAGCGCCAGTCCTGAAGCTTTCTTT. Encoded protein: CASSASPEAFF. Full variable domain (missing parts from reference TRBV7-2 and TRBJ1-1): GAGVSQSPSNKVTEKGKDVELRCDPISGHTALYWYRQSLGQGLEFLIYFQGNSAPDKSGLPSDRFSAERTGGSVSTLTIQRTQQEDSAVYLCASSASPEAFFGQGTRLTVV.

The sample holds many counts of this clonotype. The chain links TRBV12-5 to TRBJ1-5; 7 bases line up with TRBD1. V trimming: 6 bases; J trimming: 6 bases; junction bases outside the gene matches: 8. The CDR3 totals 14 residues. Looked up from germline, CDR1 is LGHNT and CDR2 is FRNRAP. CDR3 sequence: CASGRDREGQPQHF. The CDR3 region has the DNA TGTGCTAGTGGACGAGACAGGGAAGGTCAGCCCCAGCATTTT.

This clonotype was counted ten times or more. The gene calls are TRBV7-3 and TRBJ2-2; D remains unclear. V shed 3 bases and J shed 2 bases, with 7 bases lying between them. There are 14 residues in the CDR3. The germline CDR1 and CDR2 sequences are SGHTA and FQGTGA. CDR3 amino acids: CASSLTLNTGELFF. For the CDR3, the DNA is TGTGCCAGCAGCTTGACACTTAACACCGGGGAGCTGTTTTTT. Full variable domain (outside the CDR3, taken from reference TRBV7-3 and TRBJ2-2): GAGVSQTPSNKVTEKGKYVELRCDPISGHTALYWYRQSLGQGPEFLIYFQGTGAADDSGLPNDRFFAVRPEGSVSTLKIQRTERGDSAVYLCASSLTLNTGELFFGEGSRLTVL.